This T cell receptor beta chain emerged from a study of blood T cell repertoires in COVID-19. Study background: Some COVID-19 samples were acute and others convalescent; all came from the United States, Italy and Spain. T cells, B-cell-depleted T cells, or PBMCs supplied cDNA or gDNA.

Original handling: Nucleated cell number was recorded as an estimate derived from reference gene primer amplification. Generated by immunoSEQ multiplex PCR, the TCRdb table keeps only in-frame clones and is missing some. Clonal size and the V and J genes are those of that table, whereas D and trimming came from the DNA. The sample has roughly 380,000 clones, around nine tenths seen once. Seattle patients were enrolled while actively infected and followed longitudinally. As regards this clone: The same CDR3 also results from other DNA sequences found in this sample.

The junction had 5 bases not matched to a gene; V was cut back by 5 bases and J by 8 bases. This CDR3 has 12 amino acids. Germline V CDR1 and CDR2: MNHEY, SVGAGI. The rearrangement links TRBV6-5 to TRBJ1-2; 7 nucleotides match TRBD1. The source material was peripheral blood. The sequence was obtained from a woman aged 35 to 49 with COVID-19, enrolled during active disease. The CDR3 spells CASSRQGDGYTF. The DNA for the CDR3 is TGTGCCAGCAGTAGACAGGGTGACGGCTACACCTTC.